The following is a T cell receptor (beta chain) sequence with its context. Antigen unknown. This sample stems from a study of beta chain features in type 1 diabetes. CDR1 SQVTM and CDR2 ANQGSEA come from the germline V gene. The CDR3 spans 13 residues. With V trimmed by 6 bases and J by 7 bases, 8 bases remained unmatched. Overall study findings and caveats: Within each of all four CD4+ subsets, Type 1 diabetes patients had TCRB CDR3s that were moderately but significantly shorter.

What was sequenced were expressed TCRB transcripts, since all of the isolated RNA had been reverse transcribed. Repertoires were generated with immunoSEQ multiplex PCR, while TCRdb's copy carries only in-frame clones and drops some. Altogether a few hundred thousand clones are present, around 13% being singletons, with the ten largest covering around 0.0099%. The clonotype originates from a woman aged 18 to 35 with type 1 diabetes. Sequencing input: naive CD4+ T cells from blood. The V gene is TRBV29-1, the J gene TRBJ2-3; 9 bases agree with TRBD1. The chain's CDR3 is CSVRRDRDHTQYF. CDR3 nucleotide sequence: TGCAGCGTCCGCCGGGACAGGGATCATACGCAGTATTTT.